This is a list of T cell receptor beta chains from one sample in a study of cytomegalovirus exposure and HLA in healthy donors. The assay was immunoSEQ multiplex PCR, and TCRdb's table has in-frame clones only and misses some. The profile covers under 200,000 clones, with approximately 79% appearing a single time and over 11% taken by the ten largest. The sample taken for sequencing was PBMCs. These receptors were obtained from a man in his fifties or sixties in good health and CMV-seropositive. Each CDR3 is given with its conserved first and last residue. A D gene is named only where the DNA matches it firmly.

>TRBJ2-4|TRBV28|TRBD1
CASSPPTGLTKNIQYF
TGTGCCAGCAGCCCGCCGACAGGGCTAACCAAAAACATTCAGTACTTC
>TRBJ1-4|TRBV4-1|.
CASSQESRGRREKLFF
TGCGCCAGCAGCCAAGAATCGCGGGGGCGGAGGGAAAAACTGTTTTTT
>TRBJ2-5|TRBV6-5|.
CASSYADRQETQYF
TGTGCCAGCAGTTACGCCGACAGACAAGAGACCCAGTACTTC
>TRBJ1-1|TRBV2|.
CASSDYSMNTEAFF
TGTGCCAGCAGTGATTACAGTATGAACACTGAAGCTTTCTTT
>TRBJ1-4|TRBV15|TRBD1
CATSRNRGRGEKLFF
TGTGCCACCAGCAGAAACAGGGGGAGGGGTGAAAAACTGTTTTTT
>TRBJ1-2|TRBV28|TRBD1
CAHSTGFYGYTF
TGTGCCCATTCGACAGGGTTCTATGGCTACACCTTC
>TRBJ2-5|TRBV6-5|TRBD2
CASSLWTSGGETQYF
TGTGCCAGCAGTCTATGGACTAGCGGAGGGGAGACCCAGTACTTC
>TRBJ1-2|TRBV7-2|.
CASSFPRYGYTF
TGTGCCAGCAGCTTCCCCCGCTATGGCTACACCTTC
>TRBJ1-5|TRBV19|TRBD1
CASSIDPDRVSNQPQHF
TGTGCCAGTAGTATAGATCCGGACAGGGTTAGCAATCAGCCCCAGCATTTT
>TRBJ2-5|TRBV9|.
CASSVGNRETQYF
TGTGCCAGCAGCGTAGGCAATCGGGAGACCCAGTACTTC
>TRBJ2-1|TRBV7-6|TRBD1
CASSLPGGNEQFF
TGTGCCAGCAGCTTACCAGGGGGTAATGAGCAGTTCTTC